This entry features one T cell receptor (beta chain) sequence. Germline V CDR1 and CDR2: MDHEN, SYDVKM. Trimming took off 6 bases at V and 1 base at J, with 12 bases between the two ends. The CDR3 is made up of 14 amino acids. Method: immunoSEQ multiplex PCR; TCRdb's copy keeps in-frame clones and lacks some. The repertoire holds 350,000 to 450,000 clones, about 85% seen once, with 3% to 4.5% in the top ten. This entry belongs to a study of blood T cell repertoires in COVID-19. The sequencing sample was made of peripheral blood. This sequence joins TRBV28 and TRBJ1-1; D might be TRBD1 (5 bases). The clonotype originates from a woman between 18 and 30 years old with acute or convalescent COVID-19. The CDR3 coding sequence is TGTGCCAGCAGGTTGGGGGGAAGGAACACTGAAGCTTTCTTT. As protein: CASRLGGRNTEAFF.